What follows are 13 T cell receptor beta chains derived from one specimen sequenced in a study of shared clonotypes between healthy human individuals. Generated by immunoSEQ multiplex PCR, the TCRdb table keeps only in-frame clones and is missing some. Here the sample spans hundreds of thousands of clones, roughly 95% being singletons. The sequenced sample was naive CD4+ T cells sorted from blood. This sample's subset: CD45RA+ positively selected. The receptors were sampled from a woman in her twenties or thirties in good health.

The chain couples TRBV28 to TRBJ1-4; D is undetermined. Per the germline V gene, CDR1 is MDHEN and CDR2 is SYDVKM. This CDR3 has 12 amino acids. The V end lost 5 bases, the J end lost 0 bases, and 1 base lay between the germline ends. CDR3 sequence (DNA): TGTGCCAGCAGTCCAACTAATGAAAAACTGTTTTTT. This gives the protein CASSPTNEKLFF.

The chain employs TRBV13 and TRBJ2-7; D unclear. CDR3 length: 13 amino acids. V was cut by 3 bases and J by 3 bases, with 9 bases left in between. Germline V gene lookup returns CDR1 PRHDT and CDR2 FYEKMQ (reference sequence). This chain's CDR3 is CASSFDGIYEQYF. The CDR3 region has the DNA TGTGCCAGCAGCTTTGATGGGATCTACGAGCAGTACTTC.

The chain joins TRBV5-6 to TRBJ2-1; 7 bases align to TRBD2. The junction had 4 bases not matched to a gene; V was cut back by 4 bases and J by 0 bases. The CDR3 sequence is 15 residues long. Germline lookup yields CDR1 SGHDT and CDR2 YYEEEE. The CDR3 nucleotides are TGTGCCAGCAGCCATCTAGCGGACTCCTACAATGAGCAGTTCTTC. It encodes CASSHLADSYNEQFF. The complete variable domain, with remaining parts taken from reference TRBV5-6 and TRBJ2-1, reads DAGVTQSPTHLIKTRGQQVTLRCSPKSGHDTVSWYQQALGQGPQFIFQYYEEEERQRGNFPDRFSGHQFPNYSSELNVNALLLGDSALYLCASSHLADSYNEQFFGPGTRLTVL.

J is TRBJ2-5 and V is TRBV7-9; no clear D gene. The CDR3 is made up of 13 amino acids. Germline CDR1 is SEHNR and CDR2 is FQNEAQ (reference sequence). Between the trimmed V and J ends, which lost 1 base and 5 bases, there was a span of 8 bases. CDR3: CASSLGGRETQYF. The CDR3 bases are TGTGCCAGCAGCTTAGGGGGAAGGGAGACCCAGTACTTC.

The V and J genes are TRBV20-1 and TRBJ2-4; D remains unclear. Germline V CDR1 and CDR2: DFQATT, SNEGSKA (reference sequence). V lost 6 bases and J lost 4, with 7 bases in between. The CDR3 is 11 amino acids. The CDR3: CSAPEKNIQYF. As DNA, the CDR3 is TGCAGTGCGCCGGAAAAAAACATTCAGTACTTC.

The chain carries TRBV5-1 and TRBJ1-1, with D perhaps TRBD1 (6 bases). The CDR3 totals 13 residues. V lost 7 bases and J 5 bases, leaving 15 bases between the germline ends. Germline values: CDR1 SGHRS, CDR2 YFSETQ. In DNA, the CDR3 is TGCGCCAGCCGCGCCAGGGGAGGGACTGAAGCTTTCTTT. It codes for CASRARGGTEAFF.

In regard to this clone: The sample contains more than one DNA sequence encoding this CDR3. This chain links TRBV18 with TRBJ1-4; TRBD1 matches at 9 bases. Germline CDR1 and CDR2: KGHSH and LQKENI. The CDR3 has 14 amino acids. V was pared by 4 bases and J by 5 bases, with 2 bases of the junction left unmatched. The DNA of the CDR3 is TGTGCCAGCTCACTAGGACAGGGGAATGAAAAACTGTTTTTT. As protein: CASSLGQGNEKLFF.

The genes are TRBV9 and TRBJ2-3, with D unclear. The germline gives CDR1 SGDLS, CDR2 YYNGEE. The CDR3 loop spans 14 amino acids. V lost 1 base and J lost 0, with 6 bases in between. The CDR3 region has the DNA TGTGCCAGCAGCGTAAGTCTTAGCACAGATACGCAGTATTTT. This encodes CASSVSLSTDTQYF. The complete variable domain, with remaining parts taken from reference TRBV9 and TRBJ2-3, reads DSGVTQTPKHLITATGQRVTLRCSPRSGDLSVYWYQQSLDQGLQFLIQYYNGEERAKGNILERFSAQQFPDLHSELNLSSLELGDSALYFCASSVSLSTDTQYFGPGTRLTVL.

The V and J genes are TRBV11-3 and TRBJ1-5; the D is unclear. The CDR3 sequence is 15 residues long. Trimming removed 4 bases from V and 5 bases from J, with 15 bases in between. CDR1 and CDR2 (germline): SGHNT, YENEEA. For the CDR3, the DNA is TGTGCCAGCAGCTCATCCGCCCCATTCGATCAGCCCCAGCATTTT. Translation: CASSSSAPFDQPQHF.

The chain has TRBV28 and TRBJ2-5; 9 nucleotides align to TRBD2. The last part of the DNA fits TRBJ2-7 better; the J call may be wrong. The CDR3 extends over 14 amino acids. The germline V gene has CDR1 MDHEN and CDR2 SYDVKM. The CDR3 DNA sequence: TGTGCCAGCAGCATGGCGGGAGGGACCCACGAGCAGTACTTC. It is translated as CASSMAGGTHEQYF.

The DNA for the CDR3 is TGTGCCAGCAGCGGCCTCAGGGGCCTTAATGAAAAACTGTTTTTT. This encodes CASSGLRGLNEKLFF. The V call is TRBV6-5, the J call TRBJ1-4, with D maybe TRBD1 (6 bases). Deletions cut 6 bases from V and 4 bases from J, with 15 bases between. From germline, CDR1 is MNHEY and CDR2 SVGAGI. The CDR3 sequence is 15 residues long.

CDR3 protein: CASSLRGGKNIQYF. The CDR3 nucleotides read TGTGCCAGCAGCTTGAGAGGGGGCAAAAACATTCAGTACTTC. The chain is built from TRBV5-8 and TRBJ2-4; weak D call: TRBD1 (6 bases). Trimming took off 1 base at V and 3 bases at J, with 8 bases between the two ends. CDR1 is SGHTS and CDR2 is YDEGEE in the germline V gene. The CDR3 has 14 residues.

The DNA of the CDR3 is TGTGCCAGCAGTAACACAGGGCTGGCAGATACGCAGTATTTT. This sequence encodes CASSNTGLADTQYF. The rearrangement joins TRBV28 to TRBJ2-3; D is perhaps TRBD1 (6 bases). In germline, CDR1 is MDHEN, CDR2 SYDVKM. V lost 5 bases, J lost 4 bases, and 13 bases lay in between. The CDR3 length is 14 residues.